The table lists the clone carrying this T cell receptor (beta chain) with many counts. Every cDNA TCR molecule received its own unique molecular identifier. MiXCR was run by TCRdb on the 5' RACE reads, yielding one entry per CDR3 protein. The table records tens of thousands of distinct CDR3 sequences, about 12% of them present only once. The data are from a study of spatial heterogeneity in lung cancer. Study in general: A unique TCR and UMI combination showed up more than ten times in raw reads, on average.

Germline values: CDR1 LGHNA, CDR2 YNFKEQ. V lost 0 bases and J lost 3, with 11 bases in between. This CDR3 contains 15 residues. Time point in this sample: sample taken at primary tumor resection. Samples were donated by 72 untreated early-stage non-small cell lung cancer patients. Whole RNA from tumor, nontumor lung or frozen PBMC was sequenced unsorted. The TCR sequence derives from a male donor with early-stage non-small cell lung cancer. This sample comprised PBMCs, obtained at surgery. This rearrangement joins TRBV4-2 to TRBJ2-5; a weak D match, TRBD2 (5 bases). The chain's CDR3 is CASSQDAGGEETQYF. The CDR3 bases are TGTGCCAGCAGCCAAGATGCGGGTGGGGAAGAGACCCAGTACTTC.